This entry lists 5 T cell receptor beta chains sequenced from one sample in a study of T cells in Graves' hyperthyroidism and ophthalmopathy (dated by TCRdb to about 2019). Libraries were made using multiplex PCR. The instrument given in TCRdb is Illumina HiSeq 2000. Amplification of TCR beta CDR3 regions was carried out from RNA transcripts. A first-round RT-PCR of the TCR CDR3 used the HTBI primer set with the Qiagen OneStep RT-PCR kit. TCRdb redid the processing of the public reads, applying fastp at Q25 and MiXCR, and retained in-frame beta chains. Entries that share a CDR3 protein sequence are merged under the most common genes and DNA. This sample has around 690,000 distinct CDR3 sequences in its table, and roughly 20% of those were observed once. The leading ten clones occupy roughly 30% of the sample. Sequencing was carried out using blood. The origin of the receptors is a man under 40 with Graves' ophthalmopathy.

The chain combines TRBV24-1 with TRBJ2-1; 8 nucleotides match TRBD1. With 1 base clipped from V and 10 bases from J, the junction kept 11 bases outside the gene matches. The germline V gene has CDR1 KGHDR and CDR2 SFDVKD. The CDR3 has 16 residues. This chain's CDR3 is CATSDFTGTGFGEQFF. CDR3 nucleotide sequence: TGTGCCACCAGTGATTTCACCGGGACAGGATTTGGGGAGCAGTTCTTC.

This clonotype was seen a handful of times. The chain joins TRBV4-2 to TRBJ1-1; unclear D gene. Trimming removed 3 bases from V and 2 bases from J, with 19 bases in between. The CDR3 extends over 17 amino acids. CDR1 and CDR2 (germline): LGHNA, YNFKEQ. The CDR3 loop reads CASSHFLMGAANTEAFF. The CDR3 DNA reads TGTGCCAGCAGCCATTTCCTCATGGGTGCGGCAAACACTGAAGCTTTCTTT.

The J gene is TRBJ1-1, the V gene TRBV19; no reliable D call. The CDR3 consists of 15 residues. The germline CDR1 and CDR2 sequences are LNHDA and SQIVND (reference sequence). Trimming removed 7 bases from V and 0 bases from J, with 15 bases in between. The CDR3 is CASKSASNMNTEAFF. The DNA of the CDR3 is TGTGCCAGTAAAAGTGCGTCTAACATGAACACTGAAGCTTTCTTT.

V is TRBV4-1 and J is TRBJ1-5; D unclear. V shed 5 bases and J shed 0 bases, with 11 bases lying between them. CDR3 length: 15 residues. CDR1 MGHRA and CDR2 YSYEKL come from the germline V gene. CDR3 sequence: CASSSSGDSNQPQHF. CDR3 DNA: TGCGCCAGCAGCTCGAGTGGGGATAGCAATCAGCCCCAGCATTTT.

This clonotype has a handful of counts. This rearrangement joins TRBV6-1 to TRBJ1-5, with 8 bases matching TRBD1. Per the germline V gene, CDR1 is MNHNS and CDR2 is SASEGT. The CDR3 consists of 14 residues. The trim removed 6 bases at V and 5 bases at J, leaving 6 bases unmatched. CDR3 nucleotide sequence: TGTGCCAGCAGAACAGGGGGTTCGGATCAGCCCCAGCATTTT. Its protein product is CASRTGGSDQPQHF.